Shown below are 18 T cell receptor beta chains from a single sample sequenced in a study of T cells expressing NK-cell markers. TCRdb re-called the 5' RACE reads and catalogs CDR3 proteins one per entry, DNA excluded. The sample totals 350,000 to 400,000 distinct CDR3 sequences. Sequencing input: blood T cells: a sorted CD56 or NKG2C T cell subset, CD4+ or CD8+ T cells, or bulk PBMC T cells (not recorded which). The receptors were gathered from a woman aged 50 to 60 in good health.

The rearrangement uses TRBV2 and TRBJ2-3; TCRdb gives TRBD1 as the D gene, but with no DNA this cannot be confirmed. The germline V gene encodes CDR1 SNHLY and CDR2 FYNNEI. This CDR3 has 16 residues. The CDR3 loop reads CASTPTGRLDTDTQYF.

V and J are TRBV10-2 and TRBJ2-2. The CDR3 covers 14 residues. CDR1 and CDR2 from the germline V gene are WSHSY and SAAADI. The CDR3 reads CASSELANTGELFF.

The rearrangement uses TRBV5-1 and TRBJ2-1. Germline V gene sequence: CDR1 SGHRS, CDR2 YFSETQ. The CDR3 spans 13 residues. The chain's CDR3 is CASSPVGMSEQFF.

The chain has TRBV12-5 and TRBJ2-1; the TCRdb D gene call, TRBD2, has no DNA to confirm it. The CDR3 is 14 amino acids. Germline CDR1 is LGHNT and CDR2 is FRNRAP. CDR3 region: CASGPGLPPNEQFF.

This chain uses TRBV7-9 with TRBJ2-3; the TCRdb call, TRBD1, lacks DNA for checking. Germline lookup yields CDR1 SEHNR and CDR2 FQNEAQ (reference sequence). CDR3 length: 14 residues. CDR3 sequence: CASSLSRQTGTQYF.

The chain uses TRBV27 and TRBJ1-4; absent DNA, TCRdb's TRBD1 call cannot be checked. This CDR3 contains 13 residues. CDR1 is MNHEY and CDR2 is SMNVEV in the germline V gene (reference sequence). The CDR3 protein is CASSSALREKLFF.

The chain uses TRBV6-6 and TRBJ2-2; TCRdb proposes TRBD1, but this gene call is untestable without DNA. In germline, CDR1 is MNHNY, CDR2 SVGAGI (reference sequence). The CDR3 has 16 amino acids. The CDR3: CASRSTGGASTGELFF.

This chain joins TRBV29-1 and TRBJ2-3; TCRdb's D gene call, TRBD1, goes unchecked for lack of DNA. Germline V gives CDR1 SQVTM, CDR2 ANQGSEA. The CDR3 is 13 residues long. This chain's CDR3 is CSADRGTADTQYF.

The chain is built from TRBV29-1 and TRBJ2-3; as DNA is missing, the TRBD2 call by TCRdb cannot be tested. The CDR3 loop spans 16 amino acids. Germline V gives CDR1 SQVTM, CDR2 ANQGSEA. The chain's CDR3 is CSVGRLTSSSTDTQYF.

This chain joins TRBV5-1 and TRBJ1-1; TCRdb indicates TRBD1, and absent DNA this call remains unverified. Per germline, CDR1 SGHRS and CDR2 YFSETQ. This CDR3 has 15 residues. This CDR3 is CASSSKMGQGTEAFF.

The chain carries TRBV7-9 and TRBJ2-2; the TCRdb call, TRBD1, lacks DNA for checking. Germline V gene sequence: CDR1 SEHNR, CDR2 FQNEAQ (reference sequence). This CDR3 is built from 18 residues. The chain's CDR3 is CASDSPLNRLKNTGELFF. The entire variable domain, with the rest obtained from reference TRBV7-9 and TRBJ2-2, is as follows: DTGVSQNPRHKITKRGQNVTFRCDPISEHNRLYWYRQTLGQGPEFLTYFQNEAQLEKSRLLSDRFSAERPKGSFSTLEIQRTEQGDSAMYLCASDSPLNRLKNTGELFFGEGSRLTVL.

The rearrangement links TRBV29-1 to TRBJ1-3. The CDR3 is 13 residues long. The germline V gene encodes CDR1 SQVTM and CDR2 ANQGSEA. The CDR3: CSVPSTTGNTIYF.

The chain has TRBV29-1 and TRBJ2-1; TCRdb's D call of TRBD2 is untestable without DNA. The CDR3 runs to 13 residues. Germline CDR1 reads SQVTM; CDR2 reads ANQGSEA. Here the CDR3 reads CSGAGRNYNEQFF.

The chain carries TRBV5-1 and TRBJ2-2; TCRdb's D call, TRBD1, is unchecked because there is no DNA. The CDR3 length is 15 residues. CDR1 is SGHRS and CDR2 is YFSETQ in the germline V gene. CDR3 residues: CASSFKGQGPGELFF. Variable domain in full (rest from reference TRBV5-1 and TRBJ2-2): KAGVTQTPRYLIKTRGQQVTLSCSPISGHRSVSWYQQTPGQGLQFLFEYFSETQRNKGNFPGRFSGRQFSNSRSEMNVSTLELGDSALYLCASSFKGQGPGELFFGEGSRLTVL.

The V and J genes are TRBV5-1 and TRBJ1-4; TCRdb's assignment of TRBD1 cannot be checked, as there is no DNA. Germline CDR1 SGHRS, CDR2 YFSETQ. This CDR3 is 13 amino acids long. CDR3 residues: CASSSATGHQLFF.

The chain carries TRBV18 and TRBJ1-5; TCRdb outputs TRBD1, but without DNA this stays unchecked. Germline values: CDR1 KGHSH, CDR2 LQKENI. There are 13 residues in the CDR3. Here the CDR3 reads CASRDSLNQPQHF.

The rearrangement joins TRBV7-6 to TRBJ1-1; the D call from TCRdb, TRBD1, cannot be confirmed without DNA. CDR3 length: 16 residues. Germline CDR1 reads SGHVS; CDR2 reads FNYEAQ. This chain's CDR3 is CASSRQGSTMNTEAFF.

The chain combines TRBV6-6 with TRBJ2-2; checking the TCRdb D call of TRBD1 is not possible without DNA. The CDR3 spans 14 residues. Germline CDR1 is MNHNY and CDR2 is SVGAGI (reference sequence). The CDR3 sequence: CASTTTAGAGELFF.